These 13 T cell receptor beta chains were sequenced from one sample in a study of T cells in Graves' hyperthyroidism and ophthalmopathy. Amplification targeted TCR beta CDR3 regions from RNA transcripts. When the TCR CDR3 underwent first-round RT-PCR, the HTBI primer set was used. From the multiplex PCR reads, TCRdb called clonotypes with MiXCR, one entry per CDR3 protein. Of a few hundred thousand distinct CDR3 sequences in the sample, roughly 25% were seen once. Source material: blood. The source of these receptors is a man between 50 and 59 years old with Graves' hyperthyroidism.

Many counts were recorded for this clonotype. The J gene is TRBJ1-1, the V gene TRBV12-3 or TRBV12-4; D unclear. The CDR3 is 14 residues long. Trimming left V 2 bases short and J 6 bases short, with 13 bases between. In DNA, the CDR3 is TGTGCCAGCAGTTTATCAGTACGTGGAGCTGAAGCTTTCTTT. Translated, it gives CASSLSVRGAEAFF.

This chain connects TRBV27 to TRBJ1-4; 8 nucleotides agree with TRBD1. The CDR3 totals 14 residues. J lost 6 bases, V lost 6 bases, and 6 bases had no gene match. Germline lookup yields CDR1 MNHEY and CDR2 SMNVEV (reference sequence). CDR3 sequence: CASSPTGVHEKLFF. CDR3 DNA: TGTGCCAGCAGCCCGACAGGGGTACATGAAAAACTGTTTTTT.

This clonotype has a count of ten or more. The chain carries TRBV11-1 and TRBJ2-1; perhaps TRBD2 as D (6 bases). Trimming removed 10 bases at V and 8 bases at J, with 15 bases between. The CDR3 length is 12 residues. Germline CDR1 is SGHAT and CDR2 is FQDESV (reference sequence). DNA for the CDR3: TGTGCCATCCTACGGGGGAGTGATGAGCAGTTCTTC. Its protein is CAILRGSDEQFF.

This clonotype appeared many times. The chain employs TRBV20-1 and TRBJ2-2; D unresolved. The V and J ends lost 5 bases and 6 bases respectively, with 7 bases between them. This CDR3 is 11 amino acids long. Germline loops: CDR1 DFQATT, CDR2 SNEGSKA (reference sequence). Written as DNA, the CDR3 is TGCAGTGCTTACCTAGCCGGGGAGCTGTTTTTT. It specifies CSAYLAGELFF.

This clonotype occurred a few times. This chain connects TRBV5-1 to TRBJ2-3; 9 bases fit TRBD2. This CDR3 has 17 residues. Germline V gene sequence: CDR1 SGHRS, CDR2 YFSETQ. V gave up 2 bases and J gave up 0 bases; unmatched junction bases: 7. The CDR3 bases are TGCGCCAGCAGCTTAGGCGGGAGGGCCTTTAGCACAGATACGCAGTATTTT. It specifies CASSLGGRAFSTDTQYF.

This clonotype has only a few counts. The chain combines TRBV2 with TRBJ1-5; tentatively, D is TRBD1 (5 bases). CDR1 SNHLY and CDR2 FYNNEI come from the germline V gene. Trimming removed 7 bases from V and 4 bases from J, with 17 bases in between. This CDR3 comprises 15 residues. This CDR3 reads CASKKEGTGNQPQHF. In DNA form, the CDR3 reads TGTGCCAGCAAAAAAGAAGGGACGGGTAATCAGCCCCAGCATTTT.

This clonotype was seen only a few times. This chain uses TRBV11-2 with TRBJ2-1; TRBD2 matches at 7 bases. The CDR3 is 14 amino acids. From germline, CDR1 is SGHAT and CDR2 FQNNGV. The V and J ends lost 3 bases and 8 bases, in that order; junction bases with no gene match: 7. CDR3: CASSFRTSNDEQFF. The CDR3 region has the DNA TGTGCCAGCAGCTTCCGGACTAGTAATGATGAGCAGTTCTTC.

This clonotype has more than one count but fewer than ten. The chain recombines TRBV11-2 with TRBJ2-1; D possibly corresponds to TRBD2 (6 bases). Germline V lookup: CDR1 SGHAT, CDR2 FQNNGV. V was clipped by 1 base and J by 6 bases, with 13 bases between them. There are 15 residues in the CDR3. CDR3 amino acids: CASSLGTGVLNEQFF. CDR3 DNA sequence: TGTGCCAGCAGCTTAGGGACGGGAGTCCTCAATGAGCAGTTCTTC.

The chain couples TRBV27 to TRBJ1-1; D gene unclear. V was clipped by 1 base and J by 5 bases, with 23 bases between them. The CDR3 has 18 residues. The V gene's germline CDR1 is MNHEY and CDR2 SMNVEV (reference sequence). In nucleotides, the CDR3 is TGTGCCAGCAGTTTATTCGTTAATAGATTGGCCCCGAGGACTGAAGCTTTCTTT. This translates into CASSLFVNRLAPRTEAFF.

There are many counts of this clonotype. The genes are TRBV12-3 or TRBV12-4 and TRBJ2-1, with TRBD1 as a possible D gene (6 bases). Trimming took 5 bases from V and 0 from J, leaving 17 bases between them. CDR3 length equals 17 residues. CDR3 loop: CASSPSADSRSYNEQFF. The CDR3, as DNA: TGTGCCAGCAGTCCGAGCGCGGACAGTCGCTCCTACAATGAGCAGTTCTTC.

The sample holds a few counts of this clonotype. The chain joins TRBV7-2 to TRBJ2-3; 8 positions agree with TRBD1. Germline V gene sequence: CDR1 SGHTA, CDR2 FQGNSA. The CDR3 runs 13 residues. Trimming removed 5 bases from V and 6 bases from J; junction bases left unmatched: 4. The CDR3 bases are TGTGCCAGCAGCCCAAGGACAGGGGATACGCAGTATTTT. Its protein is CASSPRTGDTQYF.

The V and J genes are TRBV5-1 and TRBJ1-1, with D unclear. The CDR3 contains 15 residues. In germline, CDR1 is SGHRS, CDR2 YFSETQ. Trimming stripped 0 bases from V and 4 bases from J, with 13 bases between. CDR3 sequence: CASSLAGRSSTEAFF. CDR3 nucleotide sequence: TGCGCCAGCAGCTTGGCCGGGAGGTCTAGCACTGAAGCTTTCTTT.

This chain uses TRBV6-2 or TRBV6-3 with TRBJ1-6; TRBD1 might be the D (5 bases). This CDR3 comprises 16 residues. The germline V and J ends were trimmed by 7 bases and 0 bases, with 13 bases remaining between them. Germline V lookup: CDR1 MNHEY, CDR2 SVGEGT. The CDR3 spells CASKSGGSSYNSPLHF. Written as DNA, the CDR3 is TGTGCCAGCAAATCTGGGGGGAGCTCCTATAATTCACCCCTCCACTTT.